This T cell receptor beta chain originates from a study of CD4+ T cells in melanoma. V was cut by 3 bases and J by 2 bases, with 13 bases left in between. Germline values: CDR1 GTSNPN, CDR2 SVGIG (reference sequence). The CDR3 loop spans 14 amino acids. The assay was immunoSEQ multiplex PCR, and TCRdb's table has in-frame clones only and misses some. This sample yields about 21,000 clones, of which over 70% are seen a single time; around 3.6% belongs to the top ten. The genes are TRBV30 and TRBJ1-1, with D perhaps TRBD1 (6 bases). The sequenced sample was cells from a culture (not recorded whether cultured in vitro). This clonotype originated in a human donor with melanoma. In DNA form, the CDR3 reads TGTGCCTGGAGCCCATTACAGGGAAACACTGAAGCTTTCTTT. It yields the protein CAWSPLQGNTEAFF.